This TCR beta chain appears in the sequencing data of a study of OX40 agonist ivuxolimab in advanced cancers. Looking at the study overall: Partial responses were seen in three patients, one with hepatocellular carcinoma and two with cutaneous melanoma.

TCRdb keeps only in-frame clones here, not all; method: immunoSEQ multiplex PCR. The repertoire holds 45,000 to 65,000 clones, about 88% seen once, with about 3.7% in the top ten. With 5 bases removed from V and 0 bases from J, the gap between germline ends came to 13 bases. The CDR3 is 16 amino acids. The V gene's germline CDR1 is KGHSH and CDR2 LQKENI. Material: CD4+ or CD8+ T cells sorted from blood, obtained in a trial of the OX40 agonist ivuxolimab. The gene calls are TRBV18 and TRBJ1-4, with a possible D match to TRBD1 (6 bases). This clonotype originated in an adult with an advanced solid tumor such as melanoma, head and neck, liver or kidney cancer. The CDR3 loop is CASSSYSGATNEKLFF. In DNA, the CDR3 is TGTGCCAGCTCATCATATTCAGGGGCAACTAATGAAAAACTGTTTTTT.